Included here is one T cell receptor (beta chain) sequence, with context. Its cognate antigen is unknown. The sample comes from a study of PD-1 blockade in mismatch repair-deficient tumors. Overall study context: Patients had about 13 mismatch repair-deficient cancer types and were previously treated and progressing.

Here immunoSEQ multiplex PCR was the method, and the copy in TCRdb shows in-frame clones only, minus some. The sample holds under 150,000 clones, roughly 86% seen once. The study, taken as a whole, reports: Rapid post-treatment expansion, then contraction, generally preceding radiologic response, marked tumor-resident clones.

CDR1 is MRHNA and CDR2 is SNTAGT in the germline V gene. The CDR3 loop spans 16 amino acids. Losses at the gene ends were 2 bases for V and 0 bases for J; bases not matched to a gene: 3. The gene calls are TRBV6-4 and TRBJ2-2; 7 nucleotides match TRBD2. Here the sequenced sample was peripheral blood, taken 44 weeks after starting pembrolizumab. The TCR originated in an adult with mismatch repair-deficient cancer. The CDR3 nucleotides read TGTGCCAGCAGTGACAAGGCGGGAGCGAACACCGGGGAGCTGTTTTTT. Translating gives CASSDKAGANTGELFF.